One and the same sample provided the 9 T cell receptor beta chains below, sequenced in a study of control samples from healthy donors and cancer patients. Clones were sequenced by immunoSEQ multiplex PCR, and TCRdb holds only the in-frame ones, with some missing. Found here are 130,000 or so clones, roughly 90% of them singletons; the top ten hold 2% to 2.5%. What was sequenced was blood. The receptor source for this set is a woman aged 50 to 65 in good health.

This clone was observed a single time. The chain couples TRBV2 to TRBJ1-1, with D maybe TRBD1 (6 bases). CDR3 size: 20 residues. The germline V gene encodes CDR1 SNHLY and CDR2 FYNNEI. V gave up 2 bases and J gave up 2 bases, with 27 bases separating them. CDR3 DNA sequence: TGTGCCAGCAGTGAATCTGATGGGGGGCTTGGTTCGAGGCCCAACACTGAAGCTTTCTTT. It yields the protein CASSESDGGLGSRPNTEAFF. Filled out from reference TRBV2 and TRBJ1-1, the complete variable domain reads EPEVTQTPSHQVTQMGQEVILRCVPISNHLYFYWYRQILGQKVEFLVSFYNNEISEKSEIFDDQFSVERPDGSNFTLKIRSTKLEDSAMYFCASSESDGGLGSRPNTEAFFGQGTRLTVV.

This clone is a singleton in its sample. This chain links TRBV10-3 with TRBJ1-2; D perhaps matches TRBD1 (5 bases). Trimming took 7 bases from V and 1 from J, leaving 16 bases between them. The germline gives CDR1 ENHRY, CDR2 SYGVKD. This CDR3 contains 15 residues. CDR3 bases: TGTGCCATCACCCCGACAGCACCTAGTAACTATGGCTACACCTTC. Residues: CAITPTAPSNYGYTF.

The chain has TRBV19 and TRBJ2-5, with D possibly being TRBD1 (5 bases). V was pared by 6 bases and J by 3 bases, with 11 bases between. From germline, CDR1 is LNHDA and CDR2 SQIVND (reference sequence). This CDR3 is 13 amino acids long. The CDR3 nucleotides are TGTGCCAGTAGCAAAGACAGAGAAGAGACCCAGTACTTC. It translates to CASSKDREETQYF. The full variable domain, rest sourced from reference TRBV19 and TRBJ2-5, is DGGITQSPKYLFRKEGQNVTLSCEQNLNHDAMYWYRQDPGQGLRLIYYSQIVNDFQKGDIAEGYSVSREKKESFPLTVTSAQKNPTAFYLCASSKDREETQYFGPGTRLLVL.

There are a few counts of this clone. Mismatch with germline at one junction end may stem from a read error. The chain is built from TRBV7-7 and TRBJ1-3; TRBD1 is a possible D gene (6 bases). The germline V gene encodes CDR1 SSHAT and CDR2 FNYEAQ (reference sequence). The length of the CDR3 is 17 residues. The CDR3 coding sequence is TGTGCTAGCAGCTTAGAGTTTCCGGGGGCATCTGGAAACACCATATATTTT. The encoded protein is CASSLEFPGASGNTIYF. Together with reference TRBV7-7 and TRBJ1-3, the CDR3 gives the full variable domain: GAGVSQSPRYKVTKRGQDVTLRCDPISSHATLYWYQQALGQGPEFLTYFNYEAQPDKSGLPSDRFSAERPEGSISTLTIQRTEQRDSAMYRCASSLEFPGASGNTIYFGEGSWLTVV.

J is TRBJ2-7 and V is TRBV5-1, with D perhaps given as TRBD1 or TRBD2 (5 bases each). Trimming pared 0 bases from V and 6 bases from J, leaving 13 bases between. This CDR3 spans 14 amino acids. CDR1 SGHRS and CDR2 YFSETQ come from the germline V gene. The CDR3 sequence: CASSLVGDQGEQYF. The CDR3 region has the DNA TGCGCCAGCAGCTTGGTGGGGGACCAAGGCGAGCAGTACTTC.

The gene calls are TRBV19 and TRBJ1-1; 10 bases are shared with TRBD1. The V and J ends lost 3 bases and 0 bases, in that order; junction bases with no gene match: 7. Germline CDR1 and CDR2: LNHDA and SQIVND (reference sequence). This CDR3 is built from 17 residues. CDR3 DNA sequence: TGTGCCAGTAGTATTCGGACAGGGGGTAGTTTGAACACTGAAGCTTTCTTT. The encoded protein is CASSIRTGGSLNTEAFF. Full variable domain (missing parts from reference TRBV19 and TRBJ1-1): DGGITQSPKYLFRKEGQNVTLSCEQNLNHDAMYWYRQDPGQGLRLIYYSQIVNDFQKGDIAEGYSVSREKKESFPLTVTSAQKNPTAFYLCASSIRTGGSLNTEAFFGQGTRLTVV.

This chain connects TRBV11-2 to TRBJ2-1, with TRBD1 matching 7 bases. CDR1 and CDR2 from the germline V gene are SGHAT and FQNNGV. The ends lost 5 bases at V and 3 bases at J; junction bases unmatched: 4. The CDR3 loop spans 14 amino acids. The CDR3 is CASSRGDSYNEQFF. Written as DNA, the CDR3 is TGTGCCAGCAGCCGAGGGGACAGCTACAATGAGCAGTTCTTC.

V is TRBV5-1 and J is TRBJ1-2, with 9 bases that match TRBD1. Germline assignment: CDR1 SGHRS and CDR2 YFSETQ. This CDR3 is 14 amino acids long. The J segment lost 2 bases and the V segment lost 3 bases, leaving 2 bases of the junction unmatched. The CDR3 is CASSSGTGNYGYTF. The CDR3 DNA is TGCGCCAGCAGCTCCGGGACAGGGAACTATGGCTACACCTTC.

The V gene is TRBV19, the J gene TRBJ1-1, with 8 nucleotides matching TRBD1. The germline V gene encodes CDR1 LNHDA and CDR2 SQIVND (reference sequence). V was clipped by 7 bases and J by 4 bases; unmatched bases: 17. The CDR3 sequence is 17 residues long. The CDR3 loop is CASNEIQGVQGITEAFF. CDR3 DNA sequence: TGTGCCAGTAACGAAATACAGGGGGTCCAAGGTATCACTGAAGCTTTCTTT.